One sample yielded the 22 T cell receptor beta chains listed below, sequenced in a study of control samples from healthy donors and cancer patients. Profiling relied on immunoSEQ multiplex PCR, and the TCRdb table lists in-frame clones only, not all of them. The repertoire holds 130,000 to 150,000 clones, roughly 92% seen once, with about 11% in the top ten. The specimen was blood. The receptor set was obtained from a man aged 25 to 40 in good health.

This chain connects TRBV7-9 to TRBJ1-1, with 11 bases aligning to TRBD1. V was clipped by 8 bases and J by 1 base; unmatched bases: 3. This CDR3 contains 14 residues. Per germline, CDR1 SEHNR and CDR2 FQNEAQ (reference sequence). The CDR3 DNA is TGTGCCAGCCGGGGGACAGGGGGGAACACTGAAGCTTTCTTT. It encodes CASRGTGGNTEAFF.

This chain joins TRBV6-6 and TRBJ2-7; TRBD2 matches 13 bases. Germline CDR1 MNHNY, CDR2 SVGAGI (reference sequence). The length of the CDR3 is 17 residues. V was pared by 5 bases and J by 5 bases, with 12 bases of the junction left unmatched. The CDR3 reads CASSHRGLAGVSHEQYF. Here the CDR3 DNA reads TGTGCCAGCAGTCACCGAGGACTAGCGGGAGTGTCCCACGAGCAGTACTTC.

The CDR3 bases are TGTGCCAGCAGCTTGCGCGTAAACTTGGACACAGATACGCAGTATTTT. This codes for CASSLRVNLDTDTQYF. The J gene is TRBJ2-3, the V gene TRBV5-4; D not resolved. Trimming cost V 1 base and J 2 bases, with 14 bases left between them. The germline CDR1 and CDR2 sequences are SGHNT and YYREEE (reference sequence). CDR3 size: 16 residues.

This clone occurred once. The chain employs TRBV27 and TRBJ2-1, with D tentatively TRBD1 (6 bases). Between the trimmed V and J ends, which lost 3 bases and 7 bases, there was a span of 7 bases. The germline V gene has CDR1 MNHEY and CDR2 SMNVEV (reference sequence). This CDR3 contains 12 residues. The CDR3 DNA sequence: TGTGCCAGCAGTTTCGGGACAAATGAGCAGTTCTTC. It yields the protein CASSFGTNEQFF.

DNA for the CDR3: TGTGCCAGCAGTTTACCGGGACAGGGGACTGAAGCTTTCTTT. Protein: CASSLPGQGTEAFF. The chain couples TRBV28 to TRBJ1-1; 10 bases align to TRBD1. With V trimmed by 2 bases and J by 5 bases, 2 bases remained unmatched. The CDR3 runs 14 residues. Germline V gene data show CDR1 as MDHEN and CDR2 as SYDVKM.

The rearrangement joins TRBV5-1 to TRBJ1-1, with D uncertain. This CDR3 region has 14 residues. Germline V lookup: CDR1 SGHRS, CDR2 YFSETQ. The V end lost 0 bases, the J end lost 1 base, and 7 bases lay between the germline ends. CDR3 bases: TGCGCCAGCAGCTTGGTACGGGGGAACACTGAAGCTTTCTTT. It is translated as CASSLVRGNTEAFF.

This sequence joins TRBV7-2 and TRBJ1-5; 7 bases are shared with TRBD1. The germline V gene has CDR1 SGHTA and CDR2 FQGNSA. This CDR3 is 15 amino acids long. The V and J ends lost 3 bases and 4 bases, in that order; junction bases with no gene match: 6. CDR3 bases: TGTGCCAGCAGCTTTAAACAGGGGCTTAATCAGCCCCAGCATTTT. This gives the protein CASSFKQGLNQPQHF.

This chain links TRBV24-1 with TRBJ1-2; no reliable D call. Trimming stripped 2 bases from V and 4 bases from J, with 4 bases between. Looked up from germline, CDR1 is KGHDR and CDR2 is SFDVKD. The CDR3 length is 12 residues. The CDR3 region is CATSDYSYGYTF. The CDR3 nucleotides are TGTGCCACCAGTGATTACAGCTATGGCTACACCTTC.

This clone appeared a few times. The chain joins TRBV11-2 to TRBJ2-7, with TRBD1 matching 7 bases. Germline-derived CDR1 and CDR2 are SGHAT and FQNNGV. The V gene end was trimmed by 2 bases and the J gene end by 2 bases; junction bases not matched to a gene: 3. The CDR3 contains 14 residues. The CDR3, as DNA: TGTGCCAGCAGCTTAACAGGGGTGACCTACGAGCAGTACTTC. Its protein is CASSLTGVTYEQYF.

The CDR3: CASSWGTGQETQYF. Written as DNA, the CDR3 is TGCGCCAGCAGCTGGGGGACAGGGCAAGAGACCCAGTACTTC. The chain employs TRBV5-1 and TRBJ2-5, with TRBD1 identical over 9 bases. The CDR3 loop spans 14 amino acids. Per germline, CDR1 SGHRS and CDR2 YFSETQ. J was trimmed by 2 bases and V by 3 bases; bases with no gene match: 2. Looking up the rest from reference TRBV5-1 and TRBJ2-5 gives the full variable domain: KAGVTQTPRYLIKTRGQQVTLSCSPISGHRSVSWYQQTPGQGLQFLFEYFSETQRNKGNFPGRFSGRQFSNSRSEMNVSTLELGDSALYLCASSWGTGQETQYFGPGTRLLVL.

The CDR3 DNA reads TGTGCCACTAAAAAGGGGGGATCCTCTGGAAACACCATATATTTT. Its protein is CATKKGGSSGNTIYF. The chain is built from TRBV27 and TRBJ1-3; TRBD1 is a possible D gene (6 bases). The CDR3 extends over 15 amino acids. The germline gives CDR1 MNHEY, CDR2 SMNVEV (reference sequence). Trimming pared 10 bases from V and 0 bases from J, leaving 16 bases between.

This chain's CDR3 is CSVERVGRGLAFF. In DNA form, the CDR3 reads TGCAGCGTTGAAAGAGTCGGCAGGGGGCTAGCTTTCTTT. The V and J genes are TRBV29-1 and TRBJ1-1; 8 bases align to TRBD1. This CDR3 has 13 residues. Germline CDR1 and CDR2: SQVTM and ANQGSEA. V trimming: 2 bases; J trimming: 10 bases; junction bases outside the gene matches: 9. Complete variable domain (other parts from reference TRBV29-1 and TRBJ1-1): SAVISQKPSRDICQRGTSLTIQCQVDSQVTMMFWYRQQPGQSLTLIATANQGSEATYESGFVIDKFPISRPNLTFSTLTVSNMSPEDSSIYLCSVERVGRGLAFFGQGTRLTVV.

The chain employs TRBV6-5 and TRBJ1-5; D gene uncertain. Per germline, CDR1 MNHEY and CDR2 SVGAGI. V lost 8 bases and J 4 bases, leaving 9 bases between the germline ends. The CDR3 is 12 amino acids. In nucleotides, the CDR3 is TGTGCCAGCTTGGTGGGGAATCAGCCCCAGCATTTT. Translating it yields CASLVGNQPQHF.

The chain links TRBV6-6 to TRBJ1-1, with 9 bases fitting TRBD1. The CDR3 length is 15 residues. Germline CDR1 MNHNY, CDR2 SVGAGI (reference sequence). With V trimmed by 5 bases and J by 3 bases, 7 bases remained unmatched. The CDR3 nucleotides read TGTGCCAGCAGTACTATAAGGACAGGGGACACTGAAGCTTTCTTT. It specifies CASSTIRTGDTEAFF.

In its sample, this clone was seen a few times. The rearrangement uses TRBV20-1 and TRBJ1-1; the D gene is possibly TRBD1 (6 bases). The CDR3 is 12 amino acids. Trimming removed 3 bases from V and 5 bases from J, with 10 bases in between. Germline V gives CDR1 DFQATT, CDR2 SNEGSKA (reference sequence). CDR3 coding DNA: TGCAGTGCTAGTTTAGGGGGAACTGAAGCTTTCTTT. Translated: CSASLGGTEAFF.

The rearrangement joins TRBV7-9 to TRBJ2-3, with D possibly TRBD2 on 6 matching bases. The CDR3 runs to 14 residues. Germline V gives CDR1 SEHNR, CDR2 FQNEAQ (reference sequence). V was shortened by 5 bases and J by 3 bases, with 12 bases between the two germline ends. This CDR3 reads CASSPRLVTDTQYF. As DNA, the CDR3 is TGTGCCAGCAGCCCACGACTAGTAACAGATACGCAGTATTTT.

The chain joins TRBV7-6 to TRBJ2-2; D ambiguous. Germline CDR1 reads SGHVS; CDR2 reads FNYEAQ. Trimming removed 6 bases from V and 7 bases from J, with 9 bases in between. The CDR3 runs 12 residues. The CDR3 DNA reads as TGTGCCAGCAGTCTCTCCCACGGGGAGCTGTTTTTT. It codes for CASSLSHGELFF.

The genes are TRBV7-9 and TRBJ1-1; D remains unclear. The V end lost 5 bases, the J end lost 6 bases, and 16 bases lay between the germline ends. CDR3 size: 14 residues. Germline CDR1 reads SEHNR; CDR2 reads FQNEAQ (reference sequence). This CDR3 reads CASSKGRQVPEAFF. DNA for the CDR3: TGTGCCAGCAGCAAAGGACGACAAGTTCCTGAAGCTTTCTTT.

The chain has TRBV21-1 and TRBJ2-3; TRBD2, the table's D call, was not compared with the DNA. TRBV21-1 is a pseudogene segment. The CDR3 spans 15 residues. The CDR3 DNA is TGTGCCAGCAGTTCCGGGACTGTACCCACAGATACGCAGTATTTT. Its translation: CASSSGTVPTDTQYF.

The chain is built from TRBV7-9 and TRBJ2-7; 10 nucleotides match TRBD1. CDR1 and CDR2 from the germline V gene are SEHNR and FQNEAQ (reference sequence). The V gene end was trimmed by 3 bases and the J gene end by 2 bases; junction bases not matched to a gene: 1. The CDR3 extends over 14 amino acids. The CDR3 region is CASSFGTGAYEQYF. The CDR3 DNA reads as TGTGCCAGCAGCTTTGGGACAGGGGCCTACGAGCAGTACTTC.

The V call is TRBV7-2, the J call TRBJ2-7, with unresolved D. The CDR3 runs 13 residues. Germline V CDR1 and CDR2: SGHTA, FQGNSA. The V gene lost 1 base and the J gene lost 2 bases, with 6 bases spanning the gap. The CDR3 DNA reads as TGTGCCAGCAGCTTAGGATGGGCCTACGAGCAGTACTTC. This sequence encodes CASSLGWAYEQYF.

This clone was detected only once. This chain links TRBV19 with TRBJ1-2, with 9 positions matching TRBD1. Germline V gene data show CDR1 as LNHDA and CDR2 as SQIVND (reference sequence). This CDR3 region has 16 residues. V was pared by 9 bases and J by 2 bases, with 13 bases of the junction left unmatched. CDR3 in DNA: TGTGCCAGCCAGAGAACAACAGGGGGCATCAACTATGGCTACACCTTC. Its translation is CASQRTTGGINYGYTF.